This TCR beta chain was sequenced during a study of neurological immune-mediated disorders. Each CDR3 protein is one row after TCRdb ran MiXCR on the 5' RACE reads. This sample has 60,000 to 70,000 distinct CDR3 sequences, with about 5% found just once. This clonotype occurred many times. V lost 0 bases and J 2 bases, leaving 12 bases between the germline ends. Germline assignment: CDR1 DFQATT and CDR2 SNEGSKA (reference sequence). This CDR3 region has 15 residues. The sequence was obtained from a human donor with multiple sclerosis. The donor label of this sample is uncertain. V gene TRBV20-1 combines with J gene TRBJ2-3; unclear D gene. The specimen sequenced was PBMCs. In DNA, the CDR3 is TGCAGTGCTAGAGACGGCGAAGAAGTCACAGATACGCAGTATTTT. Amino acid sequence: CSARDGEEVTDTQYF.